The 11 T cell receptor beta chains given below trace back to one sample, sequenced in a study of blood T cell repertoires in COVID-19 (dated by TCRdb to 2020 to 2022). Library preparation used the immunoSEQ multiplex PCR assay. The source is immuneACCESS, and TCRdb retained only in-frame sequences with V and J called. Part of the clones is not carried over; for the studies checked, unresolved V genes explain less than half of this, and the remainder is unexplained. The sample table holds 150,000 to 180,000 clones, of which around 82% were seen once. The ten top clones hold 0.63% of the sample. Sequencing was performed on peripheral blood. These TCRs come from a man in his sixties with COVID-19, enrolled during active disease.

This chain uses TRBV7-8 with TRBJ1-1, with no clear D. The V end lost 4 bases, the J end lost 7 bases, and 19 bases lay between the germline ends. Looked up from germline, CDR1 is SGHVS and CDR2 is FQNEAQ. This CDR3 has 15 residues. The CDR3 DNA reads TGTGCCAGCAGCTCATACAGTGCTCTTTTCGGTGAAGCTTTCTTT. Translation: CASSSYSALFGEAFF. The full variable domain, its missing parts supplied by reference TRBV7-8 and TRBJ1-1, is GAGVSQSPRYKVAKRGQDVALRCDPISGHVSLFWYQQALGQGPEFLTYFQNEAQLDKSGLPSDRFFAERPEGSVSTLKIQRTQQEDSAVYLCASSSYSALFGEAFFGQGTRLTVV.

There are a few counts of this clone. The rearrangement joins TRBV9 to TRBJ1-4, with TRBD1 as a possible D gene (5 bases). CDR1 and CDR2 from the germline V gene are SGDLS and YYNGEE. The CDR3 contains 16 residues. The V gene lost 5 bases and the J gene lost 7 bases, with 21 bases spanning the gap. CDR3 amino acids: CASSRSPTVPSEKLFF. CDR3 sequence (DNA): TGTGCCAGCAGTAGATCCCCGACAGTTCCCAGTGAAAAACTGTTTTTT.

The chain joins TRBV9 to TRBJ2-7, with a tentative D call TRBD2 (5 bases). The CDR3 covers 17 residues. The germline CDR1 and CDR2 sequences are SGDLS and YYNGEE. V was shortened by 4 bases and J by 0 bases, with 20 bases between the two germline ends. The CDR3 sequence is CASSPRPPGSSSYEQYF. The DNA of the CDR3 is TGTGCCAGCAGCCCGAGACCACCGGGATCCAGCTCCTACGAGCAGTACTTC.

CDR3 sequence: CAWHPRDRGLGGYTF. The DNA of the CDR3 is TGTGCCTGGCACCCCCGGGACAGGGGGCTTGGTGGCTACACCTTC. This rearrangement joins TRBV30 to TRBJ1-2, with 12 bases matching TRBD1. Germline V CDR1 and CDR2: GTSNPN, SVGIG (reference sequence). The CDR3 consists of 15 residues. V shed 5 bases and J 7 bases; nucleotides not matched to a gene: 11.

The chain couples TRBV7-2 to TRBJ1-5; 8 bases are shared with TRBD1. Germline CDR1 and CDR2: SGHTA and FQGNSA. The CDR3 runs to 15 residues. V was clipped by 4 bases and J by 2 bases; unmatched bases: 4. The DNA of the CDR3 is TGTGCCAGCAGCTGGACAGGGATGGGCAATCAGCCCCAGCATTTT. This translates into CASSWTGMGNQPQHF.

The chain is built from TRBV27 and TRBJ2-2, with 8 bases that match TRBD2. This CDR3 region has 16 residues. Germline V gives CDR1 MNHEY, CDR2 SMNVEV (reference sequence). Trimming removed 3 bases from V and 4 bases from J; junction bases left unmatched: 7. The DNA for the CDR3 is TGTGCCAGCAGTTTTTACGGGGGGGTGGGCACCGGGGAGCTGTTTTTT. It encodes CASSFYGGVGTGELFF.

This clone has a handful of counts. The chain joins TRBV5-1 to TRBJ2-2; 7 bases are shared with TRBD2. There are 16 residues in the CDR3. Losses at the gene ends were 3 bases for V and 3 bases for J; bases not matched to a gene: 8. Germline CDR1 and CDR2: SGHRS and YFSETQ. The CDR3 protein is CASSWGGFQDTGELFF. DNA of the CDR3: TGCGCCAGCAGCTGGGGAGGGTTCCAAGACACCGGGGAGCTGTTTTTT.

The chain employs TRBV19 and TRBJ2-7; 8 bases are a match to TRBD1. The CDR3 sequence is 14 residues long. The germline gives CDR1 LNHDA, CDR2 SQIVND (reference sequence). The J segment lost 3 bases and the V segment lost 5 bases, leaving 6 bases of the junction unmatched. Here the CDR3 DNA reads TGTGCCAGTAGTCGAGGGACAGGACTCTACGAGCAGTACTTC. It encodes CASSRGTGLYEQYF.

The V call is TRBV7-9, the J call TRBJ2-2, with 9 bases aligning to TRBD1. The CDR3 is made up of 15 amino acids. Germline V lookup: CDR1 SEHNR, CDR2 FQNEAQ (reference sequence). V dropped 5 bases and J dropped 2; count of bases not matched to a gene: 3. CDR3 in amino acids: CASSRGQGNTGELFF. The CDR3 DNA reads TGTGCCAGCAGCCGGGGACAGGGTAACACCGGGGAGCTGTTTTTT.

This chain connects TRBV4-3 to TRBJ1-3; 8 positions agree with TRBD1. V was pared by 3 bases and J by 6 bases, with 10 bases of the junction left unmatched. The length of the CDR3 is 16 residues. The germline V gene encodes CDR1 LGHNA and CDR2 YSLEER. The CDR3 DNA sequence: TGCGCCAGCAGCCAGACCCCGGGACAGGCGCTAAACACCATATATTTT. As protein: CASSQTPGQALNTIYF.

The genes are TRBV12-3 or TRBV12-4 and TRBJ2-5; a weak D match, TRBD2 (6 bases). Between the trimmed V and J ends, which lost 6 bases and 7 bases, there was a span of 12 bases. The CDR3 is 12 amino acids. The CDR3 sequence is CASSSGTWTQYF. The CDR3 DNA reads TGTGCCAGCAGCTCCGGGACTTGGACCCAGTACTTC.